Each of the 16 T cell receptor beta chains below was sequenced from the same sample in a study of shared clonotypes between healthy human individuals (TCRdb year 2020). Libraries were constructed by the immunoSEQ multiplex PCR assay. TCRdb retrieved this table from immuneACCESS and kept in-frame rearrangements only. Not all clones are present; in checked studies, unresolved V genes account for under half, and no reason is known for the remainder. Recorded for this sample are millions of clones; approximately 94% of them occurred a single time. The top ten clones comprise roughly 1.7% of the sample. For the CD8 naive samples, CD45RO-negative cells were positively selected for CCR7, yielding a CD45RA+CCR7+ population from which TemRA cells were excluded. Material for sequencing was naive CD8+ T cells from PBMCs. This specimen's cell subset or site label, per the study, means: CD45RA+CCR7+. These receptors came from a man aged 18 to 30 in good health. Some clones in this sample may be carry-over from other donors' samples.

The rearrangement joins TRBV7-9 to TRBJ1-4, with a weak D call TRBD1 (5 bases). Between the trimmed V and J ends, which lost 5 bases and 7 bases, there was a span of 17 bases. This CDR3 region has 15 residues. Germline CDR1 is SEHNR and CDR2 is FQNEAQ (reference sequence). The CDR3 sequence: CASSPPPGLSEKLFF. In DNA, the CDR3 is TGTGCCAGCAGCCCCCCACCGGGACTGTCTGAAAAACTGTTTTTT.

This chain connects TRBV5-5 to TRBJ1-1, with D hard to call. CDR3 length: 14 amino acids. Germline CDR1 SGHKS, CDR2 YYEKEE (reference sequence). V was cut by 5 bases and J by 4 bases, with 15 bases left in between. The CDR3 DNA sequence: TGTGCCAGCAGTCCGACCGGTGGGAGCACTGAAGCTTTCTTT. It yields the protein CASSPTGGSTEAFF.

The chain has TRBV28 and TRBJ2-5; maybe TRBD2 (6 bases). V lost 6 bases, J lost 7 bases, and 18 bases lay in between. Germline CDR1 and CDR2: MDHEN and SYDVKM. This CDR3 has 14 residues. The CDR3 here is CASSSLGGSATQYF. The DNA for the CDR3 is TGTGCCAGCAGCTCACTCGGGGGATCCGCGACCCAGTACTTC. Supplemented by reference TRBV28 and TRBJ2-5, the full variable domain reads DVKVTQSSRYLVKRTGEKVFLECVQDMDHENMFWYRQDPGLGLRLIYFSYDVKMKEKGDIPEGYSVSREKKERFSLILESASTNQTSMYLCASSSLGGSATQYFGPGTRLLVL.

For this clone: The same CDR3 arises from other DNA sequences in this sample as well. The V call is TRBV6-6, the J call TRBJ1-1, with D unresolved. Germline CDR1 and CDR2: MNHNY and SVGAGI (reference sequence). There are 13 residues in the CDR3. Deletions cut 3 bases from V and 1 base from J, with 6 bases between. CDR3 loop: CASSYLENTEAFF. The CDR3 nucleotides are TGTGCCAGCAGTTATCTAGAGAACACTGAAGCTTTCTTT.

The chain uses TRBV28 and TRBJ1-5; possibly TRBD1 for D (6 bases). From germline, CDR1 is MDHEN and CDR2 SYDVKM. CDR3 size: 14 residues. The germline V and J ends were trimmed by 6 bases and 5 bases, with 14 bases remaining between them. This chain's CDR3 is CASREGQRHQPQHF. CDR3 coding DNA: TGTGCCAGCAGGGAAGGACAGAGACATCAGCCCCAGCATTTT.

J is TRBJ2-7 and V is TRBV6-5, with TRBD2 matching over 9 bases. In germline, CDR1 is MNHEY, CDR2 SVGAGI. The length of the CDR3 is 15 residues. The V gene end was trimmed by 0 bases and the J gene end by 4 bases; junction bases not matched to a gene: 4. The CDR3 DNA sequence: TGTGCCAGCAGTTACTCGATAGCGGGAGAGTACGAGCAGTACTTC. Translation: CASSYSIAGEYEQYF.

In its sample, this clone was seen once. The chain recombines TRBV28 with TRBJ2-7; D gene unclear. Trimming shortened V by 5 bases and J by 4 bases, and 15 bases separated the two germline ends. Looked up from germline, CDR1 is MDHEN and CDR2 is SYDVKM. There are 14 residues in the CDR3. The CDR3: CASSPPWQQYEQYF. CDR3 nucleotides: TGTGCCAGCAGTCCTCCCTGGCAGCAGTACGAGCAGTACTTC.

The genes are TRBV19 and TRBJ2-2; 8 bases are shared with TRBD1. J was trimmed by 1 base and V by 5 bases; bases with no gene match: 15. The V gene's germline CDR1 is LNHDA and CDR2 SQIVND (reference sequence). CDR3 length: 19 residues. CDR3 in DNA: TGTGCCAGTAGTGCCCCCCCCTGGCAACAGGGGGGGAACACCGGGGAGCTGTTTTTT. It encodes CASSAPPWQQGGNTGELFF.

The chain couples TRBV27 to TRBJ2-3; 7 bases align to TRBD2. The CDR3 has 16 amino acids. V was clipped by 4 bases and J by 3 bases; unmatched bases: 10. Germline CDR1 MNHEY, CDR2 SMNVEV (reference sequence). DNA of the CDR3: TGTGCCAGCAGTTGGGCTGCGGGAGTGGGTACAGATACGCAGTATTTT. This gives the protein CASSWAAGVGTDTQYF.

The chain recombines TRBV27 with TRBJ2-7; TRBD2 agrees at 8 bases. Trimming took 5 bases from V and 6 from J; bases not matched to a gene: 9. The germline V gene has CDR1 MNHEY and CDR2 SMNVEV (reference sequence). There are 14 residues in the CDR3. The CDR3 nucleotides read TGTGCCAGCAGTCACATATTAACTAGCGGCGAGCAGTACTTC. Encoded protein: CASSHILTSGEQYF.

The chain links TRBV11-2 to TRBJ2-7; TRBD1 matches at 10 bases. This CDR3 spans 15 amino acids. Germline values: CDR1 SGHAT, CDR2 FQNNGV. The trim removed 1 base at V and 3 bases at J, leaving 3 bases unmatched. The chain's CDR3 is CASSLVGQGVYEQYF. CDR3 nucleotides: TGTGCCAGCAGCTTAGTCGGACAGGGGGTCTACGAGCAGTACTTC.

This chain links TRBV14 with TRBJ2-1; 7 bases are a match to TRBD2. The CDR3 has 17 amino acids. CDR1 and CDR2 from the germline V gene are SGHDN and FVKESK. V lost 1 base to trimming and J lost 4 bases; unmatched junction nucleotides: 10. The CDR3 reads CASSQGPSWDYYNEQFF. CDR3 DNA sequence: TGTGCCAGCAGCCAAGGGCCTAGTTGGGACTATTACAATGAGCAGTTCTTC.

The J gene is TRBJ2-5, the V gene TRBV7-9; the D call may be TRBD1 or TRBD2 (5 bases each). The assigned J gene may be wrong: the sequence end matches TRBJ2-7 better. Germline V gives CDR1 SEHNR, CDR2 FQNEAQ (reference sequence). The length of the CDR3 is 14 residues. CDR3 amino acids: CASSLAGDSYEQYF. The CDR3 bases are TGTGCCAGCAGCTTAGCGGGAGACAGCTACGAGCAGTACTTC.

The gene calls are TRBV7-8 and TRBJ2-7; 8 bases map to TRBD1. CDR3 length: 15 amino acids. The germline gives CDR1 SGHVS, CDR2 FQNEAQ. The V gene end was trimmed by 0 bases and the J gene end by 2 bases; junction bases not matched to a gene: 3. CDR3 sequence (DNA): TGTGCCAGCAGCTTAGCTTCGACAGGGGCCTACGAGCAGTACTTC. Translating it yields CASSLASTGAYEQYF.

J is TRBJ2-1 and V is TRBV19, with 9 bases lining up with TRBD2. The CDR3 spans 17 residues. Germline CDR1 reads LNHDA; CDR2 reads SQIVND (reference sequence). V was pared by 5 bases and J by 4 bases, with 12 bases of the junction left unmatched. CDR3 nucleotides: TGTGCCAGTAGTTCAGTTCAGCGGGGGGACCCTTACAATGAGCAGTTCTTC. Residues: CASSSVQRGDPYNEQFF.

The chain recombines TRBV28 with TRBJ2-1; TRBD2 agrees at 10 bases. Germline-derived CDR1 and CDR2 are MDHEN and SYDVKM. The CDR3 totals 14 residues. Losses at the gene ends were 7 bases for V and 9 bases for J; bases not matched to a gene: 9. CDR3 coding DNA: TGTGCCAGCACCCAAGTCGGGACTAGCGCTGAGCAGTTCTTC. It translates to CASTQVGTSAEQFF.